This is a list of T cell receptor beta chains from one sample in a study of shared clonotypes between healthy human individuals. This table comes from immunoSEQ multiplex PCR, and its TCRdb copy is limited to in-frame clones, with some not included. Of approximately 940,000 clones listed, about 80% are singletons. The sequencing sample was made of memory CD4+ T cells sorted from blood. The receptors here all came from a man aged 18 to 30 in good health. CDR3s include the opening cysteine and the closing phenylalanine or tryptophan. The order of the fields is V gene, J gene, CDR3 protein.

>TRBV30|TRBJ1-2
CAWIPLAGGSRGYTF
>TRBV5-4|TRBJ2-5
CASSLARGGQETQYF
>TRBV4-1|TRBJ2-3
CASSQGPSGGPNTQYF
>TRBV27|TRBJ1-3
CASSLQGPGNTIYF
>TRBV18|TRBJ2-3
CASSPASGTDTQYF
>TRBV4-3|TRBJ2-5
CASSQGRGETQYF
>TRBV7-2|TRBJ2-7
CASSLAGGPTQQYF
>TRBV6-1|TRBJ2-7
CASSDFASGKGEQYF
>TRBV28|TRBJ2-3
CASSFQRTSGGGTADTQYF
>TRBV6-1|TRBJ1-1
CASSGDGNTEAFF
>TRBV29-1|TRBJ2-3
CSVDAGSTDTQYF
>TRBV15|TRBJ1-5
CATSRDGREDQPQHF
>TRBV18|TRBJ1-5
CASSPGPDQPQHF
>TRBV7-2|TRBJ1-5
CASSLQENQPQHF
>TRBV7-2|TRBJ2-3
CASSLGGWFSTDTQYF
>TRBV13|TRBJ2-7
CASSLKREYAYEQYF
>TRBV5-1|TRBJ2-3
CASSVSGGMHTDTQYF
>TRBV2|TRBJ1-6
CASSGEESLSSPLHF
>TRBV6-1|TRBJ1-6
CASRGGEYNSPLHF
>TRBV5-4|TRBJ1-6
CASSTQTGDLSPLHF
>TRBV30|TRBJ2-4
CAWSREAKNIQYF
>TRBV4-1|TRBJ2-3
CASSQDDEGGQGTDTQYF
>TRBV12-5|TRBJ1-6
CASAVGPNSPLHF
>TRBV7-2|TRBJ2-1
CASSLFRDEQFF
>TRBV28|TRBJ1-5
CASTVRSPQPQHF
>TRBV27|TRBJ2-2
CASTKTGGGFWNTGELFF
>TRBV11-2|TRBJ1-1
CASSLLKGGTEAFF
>TRBV18|TRBJ1-4
CASSPQGWGEKLFF
>TRBV5-1|TRBJ2-2
CASSLEGQGPGELFF
>TRBV6-5|TRBJ1-4
CASSRSGPTNEKLFF
>TRBV5-8|TRBJ1-1
CASSTSRDRRNTEAFF
>TRBV4-1|TRBJ2-1
CASSRTLQREGYNEQFF
>TRBV29-1|TRBJ1-1
CSVLETNPFF
>TRBV6-6|TRBJ2-3
CASSYTRDTQYF
>TRBV11-3|TRBJ2-3
CASSLALAYTLKSSITQYF
>TRBV19|TRBJ2-3
CASSASGRAGTDTQYF
>TRBV28|TRBJ2-7
CASSLLGGVKGYEQYF
>TRBV28|TRBJ2-1
CASSVPGQTNNEQFF
>TRBV28|TRBJ1-2
CASSPGTLASGYTF
>TRBV5-6|TRBJ1-2
CASSQRPRQGNYGYTF
>TRBV28|TRBJ1-5
CASSSPTGSNQPQHF
>TRBV30|TRBJ2-7
CAWSVKGSAYEQYF
>TRBV6-6|TRBJ1-6
CASSLISGTGYSPLHF
>TRBV18|TRBJ2-6
CASSPNSGANVLTF
>TRBV7-6|TRBJ2-3
CASSAHTDTQYF
>TRBV5-8|TRBJ1-3
CASSFAKTGAGNTIYF
>TRBV25-1|TRBJ2-1
CASSGLFRKFF
>TRBV7-2|TRBJ2-2
CASSLRTSGSLGELFF
>TRBV28|TRBJ1-1
CASSTVRQGLTEAFF
>TRBV7-9|TRBJ1-6
CASSPAGGPGDNSPLHF
>TRBV6-5|TRBJ2-2
CASRLGGTGELFF
>TRBV19|TRBJ2-1
CASTQYNEQFF
>TRBV7-9|TRBJ2-7
CASSPPGASYEQYF
>TRBV7-6|TRBJ2-1
CASSANPSGIYNEQFF